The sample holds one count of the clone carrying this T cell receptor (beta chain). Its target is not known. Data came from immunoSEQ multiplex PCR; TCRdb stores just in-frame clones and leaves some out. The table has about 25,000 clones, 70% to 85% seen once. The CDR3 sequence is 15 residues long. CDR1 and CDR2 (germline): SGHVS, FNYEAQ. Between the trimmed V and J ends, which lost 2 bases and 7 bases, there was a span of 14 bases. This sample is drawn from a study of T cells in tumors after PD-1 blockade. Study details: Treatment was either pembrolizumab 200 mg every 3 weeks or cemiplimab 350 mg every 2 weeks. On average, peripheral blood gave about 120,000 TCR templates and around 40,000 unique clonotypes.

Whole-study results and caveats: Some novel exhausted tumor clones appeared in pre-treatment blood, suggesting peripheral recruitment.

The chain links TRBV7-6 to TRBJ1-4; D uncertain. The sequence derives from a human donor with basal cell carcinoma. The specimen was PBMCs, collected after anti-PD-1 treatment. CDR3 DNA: TGTGCCAGCAGCTTATCAGCCTTACTAGGTGAAAAACTGTTTTTT. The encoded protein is CASSLSALLGEKLFF.